A selection of T cell receptor beta chains follows, all from one sample in a study of T cell responses to AZD1222 COVID-19 vaccine. Clones were sequenced by immunoSEQ multiplex PCR, and TCRdb holds only the in-frame ones, with some missing. The repertoire consists of about 97,000 clones, with 80% to 90% occurring once and the leading ten covering 10%. This specimen was peripheral blood, taken 28 days after the second AZD1222 dose. The receptors come from an adult who received the AZD1222 COVID-19 vaccine. Both conserved end residues are part of each CDR3. The D gene is left open where the match is weak. A clone size is listed for some rows: how often the clone was seen (once, few, many), or a class if it is expanded.

clone_size: NA; v_call: TRBV4-1; j_call: TRBJ1-4; d_call: NA; cdr3_nt: TGCGCCAGCAGCCAAGTTCGACAGACTAATGAAAAACTGTTTTTT; cdr3_aa: CASSQVRQTNEKLFF
clone_size: NA; v_call: TRBV5-6; j_call: TRBJ2-7; d_call: NA; cdr3_nt: TGTGCCAGCAGCCTAGGGGGAGAGCAGTACTTC; cdr3_aa: CASSLGGEQYF
clone_size: NA; v_call: TRBV5-1; j_call: TRBJ2-3; d_call: NA; cdr3_nt: TGCGCCAGCAGCTTCAGCGGGCTAGCCGCTGATACGCAGTATTTT; cdr3_aa: CASSFSGLAADTQYF
clone_size: NA; v_call: TRBV6-6; j_call: TRBJ2-7; d_call: NA; cdr3_nt: TGTGCCAGCAGTTACCTCGACAGGAACGCCTACGAGCAGTACTTC; cdr3_aa: CASSYLDRNAYEQYF
clone_size: NA; v_call: TRBV9; j_call: TRBJ2-1; d_call: TRBD2; cdr3_nt: TGTGCCAGCAGCCTCTCGGGGGGATCCTACAATGAGCAGTTCTTC; cdr3_aa: CASSLSGGSYNEQFF
clone_size: few; v_call: TRBV11-2; j_call: TRBJ2-7; d_call: NA; cdr3_nt: TGTGCCAGCAACCGGAGGGTAGGTGCGGTCGAGCAGTACTTC; cdr3_aa: CASNRRVGAVEQYF
clone_size: NA; v_call: TRBV19; j_call: TRBJ1-1; d_call: NA; cdr3_nt: TGTGCCAGTAATCACAGAAACACTGAAGCTTTCTTT; cdr3_aa: CASNHRNTEAFF
clone_size: NA; v_call: TRBV12-3/TRBV12-4; j_call: TRBJ1-1; d_call: TRBD1; cdr3_nt: TGTGCCAGCAGTTTAGTGGGACAGGGGGAAGCTTTCTTT; cdr3_aa: CASSLVGQGEAFF
clone_size: NA; v_call: TRBV4-1; j_call: TRBJ1-5; d_call: TRBD1; cdr3_nt: TGCGCCAGCAGCCAAGATGGGACAGGGGGTGGGGGCAATCAGCCCCAGCATTTT; cdr3_aa: CASSQDGTGGGGNQPQHF
clone_size: NA; v_call: TRBV5-1; j_call: TRBJ1-1; d_call: NA; cdr3_nt: TGCGCCAGCAGCTTGGAGGCCAACTCTGAAGCTTTCTTT; cdr3_aa: CASSLEANSEAFF
clone_size: NA; v_call: TRBV2; j_call: TRBJ2-5; d_call: NA; cdr3_nt: TGTGCCAGCAGTGAGATCCAAGAGACCCAGTACTTC; cdr3_aa: CASSEIQETQYF
clone_size: NA; v_call: TRBV6-5; j_call: TRBJ2-2; d_call: TRBD2; cdr3_nt: TGTGCCAGCACCCCCCTTGGGGGAGGGTCCGGGGAGCTGTTTTTT; cdr3_aa: CASTPLGGGSGELFF
clone_size: NA; v_call: TRBV5-4; j_call: TRBJ1-2; d_call: TRBD1; cdr3_nt: TGTGCCAGCAGCTACGAGGTGGGAGGGGGCAGGGATGGCTACACCTTC; cdr3_aa: CASSYEVGGGRDGYTF
clone_size: NA; v_call: TRBV23-1; j_call: TRBJ2-7; d_call: NA; cdr3_nt: TGCGCCAGCAGTCAATCTAGGTTGGATAGGTCCTACGAGCAGTACTTC; cdr3_aa: CASSQSRLDRSYEQYF
clone_size: NA; v_call: TRBV18; j_call: TRBJ1-1; d_call: TRBD1; cdr3_nt: TGTGCCAGCTCAGCAGCAGGGGGCGCGGACACTGAAGCTTTCTTT; cdr3_aa: CASSAAGGADTEAFF
clone_size: NA; v_call: TRBV6-2/TRBV6-3; j_call: TRBJ2-4; d_call: NA; cdr3_nt: TGTGCCAGCAGTTACTCTCCCAGGGTGGGTGCCAAAAACATTCAGTACTTC; cdr3_aa: CASSYSPRVGAKNIQYF
clone_size: NA; v_call: TRBV7-9; j_call: TRBJ1-4; d_call: NA; cdr3_nt: TGTGCCAGCAGCTCCGGGACACAGGAAAAACTGTTTTTT; cdr3_aa: CASSSGTQEKLFF
clone_size: NA; v_call: TRBV5-1; j_call: TRBJ2-3; d_call: NA; cdr3_nt: TGCGCCAGCAGCGTCAGCACAGATACGCAGTATTTT; cdr3_aa: CASSVSTDTQYF
clone_size: NA; v_call: TRBV28; j_call: TRBJ1-5; d_call: TRBD1; cdr3_nt: TGTGCCAGCAGCCCAAACAGGGGTAGCAATCAGCCCCAGCATTTT; cdr3_aa: CASSPNRGSNQPQHF
clone_size: NA; v_call: TRBV11-2; j_call: TRBJ1-6; d_call: NA; cdr3_nt: TGTGCCAGCAGCTCACGGGCAGGGACTAATTCACCCCTCCACTTT; cdr3_aa: CASSSRAGTNSPLHF
clone_size: NA; v_call: TRBV3-1/TRBV3-2; j_call: TRBJ2-1; d_call: TRBD2; cdr3_nt: TGTGCCAGCAGCCTGGGACTAGCGGGAGTCGGTGAGCAGTTCTTC; cdr3_aa: CASSLGLAGVGEQFF
clone_size: NA; v_call: TRBV5-1; j_call: TRBJ1-4; d_call: NA; cdr3_nt: TGCGCCAGCAGCCCCGGGACCGATGGAGGAAAACTGTTTTTT; cdr3_aa: CASSPGTDGGKLFF